The present T cell receptor (beta chain) was sequenced within a study of blood T cell repertoires in COVID-19. For the study at large: The study drew acute and convalescent COVID-19 samples from the United States, Italy and Spain.

Source study methods: Nucleated cell counts were estimated from reference gene primer amplification. The method was immunoSEQ multiplex PCR; TCRdb's version includes in-frame clones alone and lacks a portion of them. V and J calls and clone size are those listed in that table; D and trimming were worked out from the DNA. The sample holds approximately 150,000 clones, 84% seen once. The TCR comes from a woman older than 75 with acute or convalescent COVID-19. Sequencing was performed on peripheral blood.

Written as DNA, the CDR3 is TGCGCCAGCAGCTTCCGACAGGGGGCGAGGGGCGGCTACACCTTC. As protein: CASSFRQGARGGYTF. The chain employs TRBV4-1 and TRBJ1-2, with 10 nucleotides matching TRBD1. CDR3 length equals 15 residues. From germline, CDR1 is MGHRA and CDR2 YSYEKL. The trim removed 5 bases at V and 8 bases at J, leaving 11 bases unmatched.